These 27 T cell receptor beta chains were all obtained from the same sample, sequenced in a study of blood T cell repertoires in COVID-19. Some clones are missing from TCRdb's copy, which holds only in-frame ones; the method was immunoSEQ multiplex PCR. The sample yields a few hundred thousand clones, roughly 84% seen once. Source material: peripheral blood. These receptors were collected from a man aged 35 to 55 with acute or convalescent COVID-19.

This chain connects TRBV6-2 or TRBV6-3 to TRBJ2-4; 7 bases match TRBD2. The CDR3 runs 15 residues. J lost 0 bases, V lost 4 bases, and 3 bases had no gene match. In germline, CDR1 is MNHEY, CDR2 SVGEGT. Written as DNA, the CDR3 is TGTGCCAGCAGTTCTAGCGGTCTAGCCAAAAACATTCAGTACTTC. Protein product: CASSSSGLAKNIQYF.

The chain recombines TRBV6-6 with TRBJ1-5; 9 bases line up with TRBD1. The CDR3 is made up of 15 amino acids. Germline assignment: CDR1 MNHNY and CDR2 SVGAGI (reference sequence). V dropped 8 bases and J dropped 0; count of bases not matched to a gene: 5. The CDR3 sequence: CASRDRDYSNQPQHF. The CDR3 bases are TGTGCCAGCCGGGACAGGGACTATAGCAATCAGCCCCAGCATTTT.

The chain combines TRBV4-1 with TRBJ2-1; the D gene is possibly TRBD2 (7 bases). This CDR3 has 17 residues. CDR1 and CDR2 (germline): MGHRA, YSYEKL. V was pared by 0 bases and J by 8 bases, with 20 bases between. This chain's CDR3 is CASSQDMGGAWGDEQFF. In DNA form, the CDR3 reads TGCGCCAGCAGCCAAGATATGGGGGGGGCTTGGGGCGATGAGCAGTTCTTC.

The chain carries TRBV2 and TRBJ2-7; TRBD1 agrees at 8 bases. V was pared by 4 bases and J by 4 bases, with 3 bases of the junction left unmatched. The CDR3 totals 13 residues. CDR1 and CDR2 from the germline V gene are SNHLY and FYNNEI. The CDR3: CASSGGTGYEQYF. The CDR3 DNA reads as TGTGCCAGCAGTGGGGGGACAGGATACGAGCAGTACTTC.

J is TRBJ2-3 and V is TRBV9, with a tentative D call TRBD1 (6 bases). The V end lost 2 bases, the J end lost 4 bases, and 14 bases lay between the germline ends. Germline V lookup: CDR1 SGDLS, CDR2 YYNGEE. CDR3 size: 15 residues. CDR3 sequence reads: CASSVTRQVADTQYF. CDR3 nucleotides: TGTGCCAGCAGCGTTACCCGACAGGTGGCAGATACGCAGTATTTT.

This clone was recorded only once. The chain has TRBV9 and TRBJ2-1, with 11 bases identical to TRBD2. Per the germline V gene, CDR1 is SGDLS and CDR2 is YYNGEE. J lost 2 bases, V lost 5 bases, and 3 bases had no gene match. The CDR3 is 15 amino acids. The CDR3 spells CASSYSGGAYNEQFF. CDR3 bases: TGTGCCAGCAGTTATAGCGGGGGGGCCTACAATGAGCAGTTCTTC.

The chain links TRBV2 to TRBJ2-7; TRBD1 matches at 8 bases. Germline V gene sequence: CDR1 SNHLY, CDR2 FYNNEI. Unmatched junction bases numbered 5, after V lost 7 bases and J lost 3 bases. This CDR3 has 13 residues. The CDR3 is CASTGQGGYEQYF. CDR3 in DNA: TGTGCCAGCACCGGACAGGGAGGCTACGAGCAGTACTTC.

In nucleotides, the CDR3 is TGCGCCAGCACCTCCGGGACAGGGGTAGGCGGCTACACCTTC. Its translation is CASTSGTGVGGYTF. The chain employs TRBV5-1 and TRBJ1-2, with 10 bases fitting TRBD1. From germline, CDR1 is SGHRS and CDR2 YFSETQ. This CDR3 has 14 residues. Losses at the gene ends were 6 bases for V and 8 bases for J; bases not matched to a gene: 10.

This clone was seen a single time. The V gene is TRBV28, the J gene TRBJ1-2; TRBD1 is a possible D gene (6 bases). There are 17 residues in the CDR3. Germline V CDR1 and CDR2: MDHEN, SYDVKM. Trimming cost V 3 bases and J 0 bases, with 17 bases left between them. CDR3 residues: CASSFWVRGKANYGYTF. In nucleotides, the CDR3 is TGTGCCAGCAGTTTTTGGGTCAGGGGAAAGGCTAACTATGGCTACACCTTC.

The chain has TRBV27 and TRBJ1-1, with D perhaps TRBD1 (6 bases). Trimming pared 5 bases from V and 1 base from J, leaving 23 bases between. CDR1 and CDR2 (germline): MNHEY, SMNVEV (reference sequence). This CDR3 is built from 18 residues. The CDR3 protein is CASSPRRGGPNRNTEAFF. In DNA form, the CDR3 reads TGTGCCAGCAGTCCCCGCCGTGGGGGCCCTAATCGGAACACTGAAGCTTTCTTT.

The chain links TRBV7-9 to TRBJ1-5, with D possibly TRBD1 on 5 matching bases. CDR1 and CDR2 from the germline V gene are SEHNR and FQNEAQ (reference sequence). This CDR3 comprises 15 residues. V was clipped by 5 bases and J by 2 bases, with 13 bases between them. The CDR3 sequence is CASSVDGGGNQPQHF. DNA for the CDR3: TGTGCCAGCAGCGTCGACGGGGGAGGCAATCAGCCCCAGCATTTT.

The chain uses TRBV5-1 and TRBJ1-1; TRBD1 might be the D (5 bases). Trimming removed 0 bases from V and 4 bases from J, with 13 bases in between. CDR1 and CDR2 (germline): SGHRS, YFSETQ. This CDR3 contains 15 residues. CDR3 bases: TGCGCCAGCAGCTTGGACTCAGGGTTGAGCACTGAAGCTTTCTTT. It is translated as CASSLDSGLSTEAFF.

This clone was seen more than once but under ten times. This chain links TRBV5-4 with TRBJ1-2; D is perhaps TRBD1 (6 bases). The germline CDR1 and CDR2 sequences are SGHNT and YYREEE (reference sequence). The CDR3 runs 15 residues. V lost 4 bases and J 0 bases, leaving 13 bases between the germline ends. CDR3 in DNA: TGTGCCAGCAGCCCCCAGGGGCTCCCTAACTATGGCTACACCTTC. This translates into CASSPQGLPNYGYTF. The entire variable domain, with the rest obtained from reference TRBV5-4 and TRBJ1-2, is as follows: ETGVTQSPTHLIKTRGQQVTLRCSSQSGHNTVSWYQQALGQGPQFIFQYYREEENGRGNFPPRFSGLQFPNYSSELNVNALELDDSALYLCASSPQGLPNYGYTFGSGTRLTVV.

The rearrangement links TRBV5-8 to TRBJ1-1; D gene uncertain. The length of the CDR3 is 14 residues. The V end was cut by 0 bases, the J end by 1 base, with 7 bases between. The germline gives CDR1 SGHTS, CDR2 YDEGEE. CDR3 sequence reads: CASSLGQWNTEAFF. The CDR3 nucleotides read TGTGCCAGCAGCTTGGGCCAGTGGAACACTGAAGCTTTCTTT.

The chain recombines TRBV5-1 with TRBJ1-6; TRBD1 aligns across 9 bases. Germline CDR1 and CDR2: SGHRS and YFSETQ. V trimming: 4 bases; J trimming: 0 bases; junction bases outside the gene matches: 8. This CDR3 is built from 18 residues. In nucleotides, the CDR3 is TGCGCCAGCAGCCCCCGGGACAGGGAAAGCTCCTATAATTCACCCCTCCACTTT. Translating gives CASSPRDRESSYNSPLHF.

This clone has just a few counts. CDR3 nucleotide sequence: TGCGCCAGCAGCTTGAGGGGGGGCGACTATGGCTACACCTTC. Amino acids: CASSLRGGDYGYTF. The V call is TRBV5-1, the J call TRBJ1-2, with D perhaps matching TRBD1 (6 bases). Germline CDR1 and CDR2: SGHRS and YFSETQ. V was clipped by 1 base and J by 3 bases, with 10 bases between them. This CDR3 comprises 14 residues.

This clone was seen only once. CDR3 nucleotide sequence: TGTGCCAGCAGTCCCACAGGGGACCGAGGCTCACCCCTCCACTTT. Its protein is CASSPTGDRGSPLHF. The rearrangement uses TRBV2 and TRBJ1-6, with 7 positions matching TRBD1. Germline CDR1 and CDR2: SNHLY and FYNNEI. This CDR3 spans 15 amino acids. With V trimmed by 5 bases and J by 10 bases, 11 bases remained unmatched.

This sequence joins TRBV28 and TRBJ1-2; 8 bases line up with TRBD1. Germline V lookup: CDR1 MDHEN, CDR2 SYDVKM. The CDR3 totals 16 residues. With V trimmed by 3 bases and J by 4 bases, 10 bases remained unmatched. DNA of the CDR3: TGTGCCAGCAGTTTCCCCGACAGGGGTTCCCGCTATGGCTACACCTTC. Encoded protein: CASSFPDRGSRYGYTF.

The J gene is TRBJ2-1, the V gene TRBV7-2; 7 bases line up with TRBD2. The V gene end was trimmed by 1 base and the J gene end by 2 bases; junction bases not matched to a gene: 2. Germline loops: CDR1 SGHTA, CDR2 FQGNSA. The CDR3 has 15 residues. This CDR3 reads CASSLGAGAYNEQFF. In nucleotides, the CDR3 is TGTGCCAGCAGCTTAGGGGCGGGGGCCTACAATGAGCAGTTCTTC.

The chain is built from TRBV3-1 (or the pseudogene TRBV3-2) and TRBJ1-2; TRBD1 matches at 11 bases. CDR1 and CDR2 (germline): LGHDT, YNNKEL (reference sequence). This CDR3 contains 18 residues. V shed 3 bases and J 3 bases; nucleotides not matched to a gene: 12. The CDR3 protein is CASSHGGQGALGDYGYTF. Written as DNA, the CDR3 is TGTGCCAGCAGCCACGGCGGACAGGGGGCCCTAGGGGACTATGGCTACACCTTC.

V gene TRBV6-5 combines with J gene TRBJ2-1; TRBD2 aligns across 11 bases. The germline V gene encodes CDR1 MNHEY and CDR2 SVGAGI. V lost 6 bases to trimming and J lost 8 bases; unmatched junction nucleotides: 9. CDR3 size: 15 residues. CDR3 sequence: CASSSYLAGGHEQFF. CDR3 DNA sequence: TGTGCCAGCAGCTCCTATCTAGCGGGGGGTCATGAGCAGTTCTTC.

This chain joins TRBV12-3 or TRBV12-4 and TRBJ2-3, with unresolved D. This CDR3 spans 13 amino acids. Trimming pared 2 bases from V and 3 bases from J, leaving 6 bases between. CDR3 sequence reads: CASSLPKTDTQYF. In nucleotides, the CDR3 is TGTGCCAGCAGTTTACCCAAAACAGATACGCAGTATTTT.

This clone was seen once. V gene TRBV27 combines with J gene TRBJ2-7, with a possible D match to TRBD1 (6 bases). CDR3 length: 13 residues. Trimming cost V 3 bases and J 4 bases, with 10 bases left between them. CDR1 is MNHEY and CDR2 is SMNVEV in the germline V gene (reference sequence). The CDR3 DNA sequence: TGTGCCAGCAGTTTCGGACAGCCTTACGAGCAGTACTTC. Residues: CASSFGQPYEQYF.

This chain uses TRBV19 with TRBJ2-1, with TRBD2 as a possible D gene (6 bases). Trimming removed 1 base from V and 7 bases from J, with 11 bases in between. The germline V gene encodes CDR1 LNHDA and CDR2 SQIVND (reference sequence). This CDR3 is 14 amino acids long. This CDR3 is CASSIAGDLNEQFF. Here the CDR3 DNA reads TGTGCCAGTAGTATAGCGGGGGATCTAAATGAGCAGTTCTTC.

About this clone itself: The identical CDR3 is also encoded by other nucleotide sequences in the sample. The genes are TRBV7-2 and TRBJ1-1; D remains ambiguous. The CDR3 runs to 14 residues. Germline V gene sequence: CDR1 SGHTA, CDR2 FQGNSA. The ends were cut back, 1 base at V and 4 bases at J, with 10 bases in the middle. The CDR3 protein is CASSLERGSTEAFF. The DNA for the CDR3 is TGTGCCAGCAGCTTAGAGCGCGGGAGCACTGAAGCTTTCTTT.

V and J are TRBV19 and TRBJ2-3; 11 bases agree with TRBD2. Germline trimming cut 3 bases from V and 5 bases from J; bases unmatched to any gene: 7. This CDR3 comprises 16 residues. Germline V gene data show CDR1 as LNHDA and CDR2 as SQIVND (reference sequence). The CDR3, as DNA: TGTGCCAGTAGTATCTGGTCTAGCGGGGGGAGAGATACGCAGTATTTT. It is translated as CASSIWSSGGRDTQYF.

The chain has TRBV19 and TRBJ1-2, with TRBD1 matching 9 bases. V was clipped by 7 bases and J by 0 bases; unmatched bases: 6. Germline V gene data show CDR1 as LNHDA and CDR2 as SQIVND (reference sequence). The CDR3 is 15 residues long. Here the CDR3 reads CASIQTGGANYGYTF. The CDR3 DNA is TGTGCCAGTATCCAGACAGGGGGAGCTAACTATGGCTACACCTTC.